The entry that follows covers one T cell receptor (beta chain) sequence. No cognate antigen has been identified for it. Per-base quality was not reported, and no clone a single base away is much larger than it. This record comes from a study of graft-versus-host responses after intestinal transplantation (dated by TCRdb to about 2021). In the study overall: Recipients received multivisceral, liver-intestinal, or isolated intestinal transplants. A peak of at least 4% donor T cells among recipient peripheral blood mononuclear cells was the definition used for donor T cell macrochimerism. Alloreactive clones were identified by sequencing pre-transplant mixed lymphocyte reaction products and comparing these products with unstimulated pre-transplant donor and recipient T cells. After intestinal transplantation, graft-versus-host and host-versus-graft alloreactive T cell clones in the graft, circulation and bone marrow were tracked using bulk TCR-beta CDR3 sequencing. The cohort enrolled 20 to 30 intestinal transplant recipients including one retransplant, and 3 patients lacking pretransplant specimens were excluded. Rather than going through the commercial service, samples from a few later patients were sequenced in-house on an Illumina MiSeq and processed with MiXCR. Every recipient was given anti-thymocyte globulin induction, followed by around three years of maintenance tacrolimus and steroids. General study outcomes and caveats: High GvH to HvG T cell clonal ratios were observed in the allografts of patients with donor T cell macrochimerism. Early after transplant, declines in HvG clones were associated with peak levels of circulating GvH clones. The conclusions were limited by the relatively low number and heterogeneity of the intestinal transplant patients. GvH clones turned up in recipient bone marrow, with some appearing earlier in ileal mucosa or blood, a pattern consistent with an intestinal mucosal origin.

The time point label corresponds to: cells obtained before transplantation from donor or recipient. CD3+CD4+ and CD3+CD8+ populations were FACS-sorted from unstimulated pre-transplant donor and recipient cells taken from spleen or lymph nodes. Libraries were constructed by the immunoSEQ multiplex PCR assay. For most patients, genomic DNA was isolated using the Qiagen DNeasy Blood and Tissue Kit and was shipped frozen to Adaptive Biotechnologies for TCR sequencing. Adaptive Biotechnologies carried out high-throughput TCR-beta CDR3 sequencing of genomic DNA for most patients. Per the source publication's procedure: TCR sequencing data were retrieved from Adaptive's ImmunoSEQ software for more than 15 patients, whereas a few other patients were processed with MiXCR and VDJtools. CD4 versus CD8 sorting errors were corrected by removing sequences found in both subsets at a frequency ratio below 5:1. CDR3 nucleotide sequences shared by donor and recipient were removed because the origin of these sequences could not be assigned. Alloreactive clones required at least 2-fold expansion over unstimulated cells and minimum CFSE-low frequency of 0.002% (template counts) or 0.001% (read counts). Clones were considered mappable if detected in sequenced pre-transplant spleen, lymph node, or MLR CFSE-low populations of the donor or recipient. Cumulative frequency of alloreactive clones was calculated as a percentage of all sequences weighted by copy number. This is the immuneACCESS table as TCRdb keeps it, with only in-frame sequences that have V and J called. A part of the clones is gone; compared with another copy, unresolved V genes explain less than half, and the rest is unexplained. The D gene and trimming were derived from the DNA, and the V and J assignments and clone size from that table. This sample has 75,000 to 95,000 clones in its table, and more than 85% of those were observed once. Clones ranked in the top ten supply roughly 2% of the sample.

The trim is 1 base for V and 2 bases for J, with a gap of 3 bases between the germline ends. The germline V gene (reference sequence) yields PRHDT for CDR1 and FYEKMQ for CDR2. The CDR3, cysteine through phenylalanine, is 13 amino acids long. Only CDR3 DNA is held: 39 bases, read in frame from base 1. The receptor chain draws on TRBV13 and TRBJ1-3; a confident D gene designation cannot be given. This clonotype was sampled from a human donor who received an intestinal transplant. Source: unstimulated CD8+ T cells sorted from spleen or lymph node cells, taken before intestinal transplant. This receptor carries the CDR3 CASSLAPGNTIYF. Here is the DNA: TGTGCCAGCAGCTTAGCTCCTGGAAACACCATATATTTT.